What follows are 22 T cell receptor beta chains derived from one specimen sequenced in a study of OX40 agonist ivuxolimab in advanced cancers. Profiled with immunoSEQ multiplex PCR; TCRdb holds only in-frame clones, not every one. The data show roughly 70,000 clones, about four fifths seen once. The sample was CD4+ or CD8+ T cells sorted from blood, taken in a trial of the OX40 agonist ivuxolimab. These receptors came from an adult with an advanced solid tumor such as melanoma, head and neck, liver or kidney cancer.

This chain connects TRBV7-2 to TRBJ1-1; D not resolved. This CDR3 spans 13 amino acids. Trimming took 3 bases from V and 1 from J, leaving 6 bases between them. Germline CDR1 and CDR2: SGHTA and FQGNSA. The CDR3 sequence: CASSFNSNTEAFF. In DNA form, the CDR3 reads TGTGCCAGCAGCTTTAATTCGAACACTGAAGCTTTCTTT.

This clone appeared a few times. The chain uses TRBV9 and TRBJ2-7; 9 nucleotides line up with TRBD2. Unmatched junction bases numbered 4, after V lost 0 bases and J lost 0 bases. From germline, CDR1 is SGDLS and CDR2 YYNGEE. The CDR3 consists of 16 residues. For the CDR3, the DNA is TGTGCCAGCAGCGTAGGGTTAGCGGGGGACTCCTACGAGCAGTACTTC. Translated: CASSVGLAGDSYEQYF.

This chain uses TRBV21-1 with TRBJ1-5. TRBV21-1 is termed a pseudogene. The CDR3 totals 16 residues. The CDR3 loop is CASSKVSHYSNQPQHF. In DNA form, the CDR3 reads TGTGCCAGCAGCAAAGTAAGTCATTATAGCAATCAGCCCCAGCATTTT.

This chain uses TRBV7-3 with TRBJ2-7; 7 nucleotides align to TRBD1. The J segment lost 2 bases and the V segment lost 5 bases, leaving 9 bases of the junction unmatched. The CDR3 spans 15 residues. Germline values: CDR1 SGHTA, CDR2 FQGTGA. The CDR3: CASSLLPTGAYEQYF. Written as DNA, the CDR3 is TGTGCCAGCAGCCTACTTCCCACAGGGGCCTACGAGCAGTACTTC.

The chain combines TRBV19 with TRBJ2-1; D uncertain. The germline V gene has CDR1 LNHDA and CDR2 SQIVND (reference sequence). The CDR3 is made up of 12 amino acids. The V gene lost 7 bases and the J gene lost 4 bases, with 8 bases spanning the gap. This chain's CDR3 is CASTDGYNEQFF. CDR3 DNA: TGTGCCAGTACTGACGGTTACAATGAGCAGTTCTTC. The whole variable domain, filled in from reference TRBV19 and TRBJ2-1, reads DGGITQSPKYLFRKEGQNVTLSCEQNLNHDAMYWYRQDPGQGLRLIYYSQIVNDFQKGDIAEGYSVSREKKESFPLTVTSAQKNPTAFYLCASTDGYNEQFFGPGTRLTVL.

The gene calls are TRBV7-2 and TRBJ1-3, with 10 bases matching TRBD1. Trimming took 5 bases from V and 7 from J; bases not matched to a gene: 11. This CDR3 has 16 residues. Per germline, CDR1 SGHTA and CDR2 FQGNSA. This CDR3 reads CASSKTGTGEGNTIYF. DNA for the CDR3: TGTGCCAGCAGCAAAACCGGGACAGGGGAAGGGAACACCATATATTTT.

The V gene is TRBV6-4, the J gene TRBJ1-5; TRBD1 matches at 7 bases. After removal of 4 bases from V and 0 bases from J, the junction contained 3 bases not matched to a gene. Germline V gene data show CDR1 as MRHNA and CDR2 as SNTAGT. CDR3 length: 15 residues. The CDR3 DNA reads TGTGCCAGCAGTGCCACAGGGGATAGCAATCAGCCCCAGCATTTT. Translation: CASSATGDSNQPQHF.

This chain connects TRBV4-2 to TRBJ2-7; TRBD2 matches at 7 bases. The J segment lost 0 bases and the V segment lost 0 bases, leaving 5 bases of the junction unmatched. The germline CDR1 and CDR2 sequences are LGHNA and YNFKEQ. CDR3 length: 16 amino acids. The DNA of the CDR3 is TGTGCCAGCAGCCAAGATGAGCTAGCGGCCTCCTACGAGCAGTACTTC. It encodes CASSQDELAASYEQYF.

In nucleotides, the CDR3 is TGTGCCAGCAATATAGCGGGGGGGCCGGGGGATACGCAGTATTTT. It specifies CASNIAGGPGDTQYF. The V call is TRBV2, the J call TRBJ2-3; 11 bases align to TRBD2. CDR1 is SNHLY and CDR2 is FYNNEI in the germline V gene. The CDR3 runs 15 residues. After removal of 7 bases from V and 6 bases from J, the junction contained 9 bases not matched to a gene. The entire variable domain, with the rest obtained from reference TRBV2 and TRBJ2-3, is as follows: EPEVTQTPSHQVTQMGQEVILRCVPISNHLYFYWYRQILGQKVEFLVSFYNNEISEKSEIFDDQFSVERPDGSNFTLKIRSTKLEDSAMYFCASNIAGGPGDTQYFGPGTRLTVL.

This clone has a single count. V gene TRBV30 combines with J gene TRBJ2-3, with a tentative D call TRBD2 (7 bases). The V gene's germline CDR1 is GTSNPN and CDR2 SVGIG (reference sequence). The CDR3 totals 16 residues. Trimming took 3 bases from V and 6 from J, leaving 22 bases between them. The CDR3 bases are TGTGCCTGGAGCCCCGCGAAGGGGGGAGGGGTTGATACGCAGTATTTT. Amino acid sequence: CAWSPAKGGGVDTQYF.

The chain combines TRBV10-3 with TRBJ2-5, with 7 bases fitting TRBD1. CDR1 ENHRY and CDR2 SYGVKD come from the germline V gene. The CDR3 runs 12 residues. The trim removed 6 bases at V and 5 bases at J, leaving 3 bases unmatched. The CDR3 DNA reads TGTGCCATCAGCCGGGACAGTGAGACCCAGTACTTC. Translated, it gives CAISRDSETQYF.

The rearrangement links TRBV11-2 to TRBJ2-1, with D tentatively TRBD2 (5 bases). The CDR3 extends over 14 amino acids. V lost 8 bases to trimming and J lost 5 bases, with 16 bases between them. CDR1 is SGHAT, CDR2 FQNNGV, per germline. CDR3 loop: CASFSLGADNEQFF. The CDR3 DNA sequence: TGTGCCAGCTTCAGCTTGGGAGCGGACAATGAGCAGTTCTTC.

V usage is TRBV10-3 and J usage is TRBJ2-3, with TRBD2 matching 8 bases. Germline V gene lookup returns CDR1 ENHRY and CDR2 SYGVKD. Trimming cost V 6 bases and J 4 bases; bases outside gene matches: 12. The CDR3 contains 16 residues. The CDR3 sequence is CAIRNGYGGAPDTQYF. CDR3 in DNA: TGTGCCATCAGGAACGGATACGGGGGGGCCCCAGATACGCAGTATTTT.

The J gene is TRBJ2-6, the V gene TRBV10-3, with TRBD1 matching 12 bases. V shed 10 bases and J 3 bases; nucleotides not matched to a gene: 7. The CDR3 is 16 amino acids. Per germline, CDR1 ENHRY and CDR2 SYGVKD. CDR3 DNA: TGTGCCACCTCGGGACAGGGGGCGTTTGGGGCCAACGTCCTGACTTTC. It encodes CATSGQGAFGANVLTF.

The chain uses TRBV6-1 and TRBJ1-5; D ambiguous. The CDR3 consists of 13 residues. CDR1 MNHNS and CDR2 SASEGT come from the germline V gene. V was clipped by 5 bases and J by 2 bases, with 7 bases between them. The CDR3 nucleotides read TGTGCCAGCAGTTCGCAGGGCAATCAGCCCCAGCATTTT. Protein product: CASSSQGNQPQHF.

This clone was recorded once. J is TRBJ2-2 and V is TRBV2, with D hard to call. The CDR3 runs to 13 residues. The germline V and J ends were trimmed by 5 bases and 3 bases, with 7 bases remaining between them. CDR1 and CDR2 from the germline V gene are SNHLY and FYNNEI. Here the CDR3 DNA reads TGTGCCAGCAGTTTTTCCTACACCGGGGAGCTGTTTTTT. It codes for CASSFSYTGELFF.

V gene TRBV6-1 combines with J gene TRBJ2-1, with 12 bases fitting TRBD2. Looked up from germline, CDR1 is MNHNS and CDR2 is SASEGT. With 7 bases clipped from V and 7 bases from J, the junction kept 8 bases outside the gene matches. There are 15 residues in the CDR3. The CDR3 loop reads CASIPGTSGWNEQFF. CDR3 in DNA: TGTGCCAGCATCCCGGGGACTAGCGGGTGGAATGAGCAGTTCTTC.

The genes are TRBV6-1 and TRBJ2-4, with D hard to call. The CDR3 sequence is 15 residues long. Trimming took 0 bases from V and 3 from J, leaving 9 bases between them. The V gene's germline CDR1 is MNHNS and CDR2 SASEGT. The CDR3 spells CASSEAGSGKNIQYF. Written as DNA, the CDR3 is TGTGCCAGCAGTGAAGCGGGGTCTGGCAAAAACATTCAGTACTTC.

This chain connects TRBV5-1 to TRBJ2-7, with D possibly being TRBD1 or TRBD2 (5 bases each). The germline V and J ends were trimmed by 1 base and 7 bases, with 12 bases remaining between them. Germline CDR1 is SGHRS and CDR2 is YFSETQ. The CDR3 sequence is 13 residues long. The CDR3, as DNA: TGCGCCAGCAGCTTGCCGGGGCTAGGGGAGCAGTACTTC. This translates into CASSLPGLGEQYF.

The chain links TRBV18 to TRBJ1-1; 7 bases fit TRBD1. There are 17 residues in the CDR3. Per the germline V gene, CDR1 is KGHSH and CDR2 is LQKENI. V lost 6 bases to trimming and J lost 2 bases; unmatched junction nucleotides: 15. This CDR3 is CASSRADRVSKNTEAFF. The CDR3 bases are TGTGCCAGCTCTCGGGCAGACAGGGTTTCGAAAAACACTGAAGCTTTCTTT.

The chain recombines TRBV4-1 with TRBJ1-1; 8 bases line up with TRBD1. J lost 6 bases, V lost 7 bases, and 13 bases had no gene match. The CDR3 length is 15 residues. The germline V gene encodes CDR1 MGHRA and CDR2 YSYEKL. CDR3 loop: CASIPGDRWVSEAFF. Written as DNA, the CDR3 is TGCGCCAGCATCCCCGGGGACAGGTGGGTATCTGAAGCTTTCTTT.

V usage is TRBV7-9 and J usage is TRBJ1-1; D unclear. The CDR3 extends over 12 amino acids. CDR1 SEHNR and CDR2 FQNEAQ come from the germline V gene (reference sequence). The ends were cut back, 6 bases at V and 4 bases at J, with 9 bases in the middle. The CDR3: CASSHSSTEAFF. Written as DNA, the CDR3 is TGTGCCAGCAGTCACTCGTCCACTGAAGCTTTCTTT.